This T cell receptor beta chain was found in a study of CD8+ T cells in alopecia areata. Study outcomes and limitations: Greater clonality was observed in lesional scalp samples, especially alopecia totalis/universalis, versus normal scalp. The study found TCR sharing across patients less clear than in mice, possibly for HLA reasons. Scalp sequencing captures resident alphabeta T cells of normal skin too.

Following extraction, RNA underwent reverse transcription to cDNA, which served as the sequencing template. Sequencing was performed with immunoSEQ multiplex PCR; in TCRdb, only in-frame clones are kept and a portion is missing. Seen here are around 210,000 clones, just over 55% observed once, and the top ten hold 4.9%. A note on this clone: The antigen remains undetermined.

V was shortened by 5 bases and J by 4 bases, with 11 bases between the two germline ends. Germline-derived CDR1 and CDR2 are MGHRA and YSYEKL. CDR3 length: 13 amino acids. Using a FACSAria, the CD4+ and CD8+ T cells were sorted from the PBMCs. V gene TRBV4-1 combines with J gene TRBJ1-2; no clear D gene. The sample comprised CD8+ T cells sorted from blood. The source is a human donor in good health. Here the CDR3 reads CASSAVGTYGYTF. CDR3 bases: TGCGCCAGCAGCGCTGTTGGAACCTATGGCTACACCTTC.